The 17 T cell receptor beta chains below come from one sample, sequenced in a study of blood T cell repertoires in COVID-19. The repertoire was sequenced with immunoSEQ multiplex PCR; TCRdb's copy has only in-frame clones and lacks some. The data hold around 300,000 clones, with approximately 88% observed a single time. Sequencing was done on a sample of PBMCs or T cells enriched from blood (not recorded which). These receptors were taken from a man aged 25 to 45 who had recovered from COVID-19.

The chain has TRBV5-5 and TRBJ1-5, with a tentative D call TRBD1 (5 bases). Germline values: CDR1 SGHKS, CDR2 YYEKEE (reference sequence). The CDR3 length is 14 residues. Deletions cut 5 bases from V and 8 bases from J, with 17 bases between. CDR3 sequence: CASRTGLLEEPQHF. CDR3 sequence (DNA): TGTGCCAGCAGGACGGGACTCCTAGAGGAGCCCCAGCATTTT.

V usage is TRBV7-8 and J usage is TRBJ1-1; TRBD1 is a possible D gene (6 bases). V was clipped by 5 bases and J by 0 bases, with 16 bases between them. The CDR3 has 16 residues. Germline V gene data show CDR1 as SGHVS and CDR2 as FQNEAQ. Here the CDR3 reads CASSPDRGGLNTEAFF. CDR3 DNA sequence: TGTGCCAGCAGCCCGGATAGGGGGGGTCTGAACACTGAAGCTTTCTTT. Drawing the rest from reference TRBV7-8 and TRBJ1-1, the complete variable domain is GAGVSQSPRYKVAKRGQDVALRCDPISGHVSLFWYQQALGQGPEFLTYFQNEAQLDKSGLPSDRFFAERPEGSVSTLKIQRTQQEDSAVYLCASSPDRGGLNTEAFFGQGTRLTVV.

This chain connects TRBV5-5 to TRBJ2-1; 8 bases match TRBD2. Trimming took 2 bases from V and 8 from J; bases not matched to a gene: 18. The CDR3 has 18 amino acids. CDR1 and CDR2 (germline): SGHKS, YYEKEE (reference sequence). The CDR3 is CASSFQLGPGGRSDEQFF. In nucleotides, the CDR3 is TGTGCCAGCAGCTTTCAGTTAGGCCCGGGGGGGCGGAGCGATGAGCAGTTCTTC. Combining the CDR3 with reference TRBV5-5 and TRBJ2-1 gives the whole variable domain DAGVTQSPTHLIKTRGQQVTLRCSPISGHKSVSWYQQVLGQGPQFIFQYYEKEERGRGNFPDRFSARQFPNYSSELNVNALLLGDSALYLCASSFQLGPGGRSDEQFFGPGTRLTVL.

V gene TRBV5-1 combines with J gene TRBJ2-3; 9 bases map to TRBD2. V was clipped by 1 base and J by 5 bases; unmatched bases: 8. The CDR3 has 16 residues. Per the germline V gene, CDR1 is SGHRS and CDR2 is YFSETQ. The CDR3 sequence is CASSLRASGVRDTQYF. The CDR3 bases are TGCGCCAGCAGCTTGCGGGCTAGCGGGGTGAGAGATACGCAGTATTTT.

The gene calls are TRBV7-9 and TRBJ2-7; possible D gene TRBD1, 5 bases. CDR3 length: 15 residues. Germline CDR1 and CDR2: SEHNR and FQNEAQ (reference sequence). Trimming removed 6 bases from V and 1 base from J, with 16 bases in between. The DNA for the CDR3 is TGTGCCAGCAGTTATGGACAAGGGGCGTCCTACGAGCAGTACTTC. Translating gives CASSYGQGASYEQYF.

The V gene is TRBV24-1, the J gene TRBJ1-1, with D maybe TRBD1 (6 bases). The CDR3 totals 15 residues. Germline V gene data show CDR1 as KGHDR and CDR2 as SFDVKD. Trimming removed 1 base at V and 1 base at J, with 9 bases between. The CDR3 DNA sequence: TGTGCCACCAGTGATTTCTGGACAGCGAACACTGAAGCTTTCTTT. Translation: CATSDFWTANTEAFF.

The chain is built from TRBV7-8 and TRBJ1-4; weak D call: TRBD1 (5 bases). This CDR3 has 15 residues. V lost 1 base to trimming and J lost 5 bases, with 11 bases between them. Germline V gives CDR1 SGHVS, CDR2 FQNEAQ. In DNA, the CDR3 is TGTGCCAGCAGCTTAGGACTCGCAGGGAATGAAAAACTGTTTTTT. It yields the protein CASSLGLAGNEKLFF.

The chain couples TRBV6-6 to TRBJ1-1; no definite D call. Germline CDR1 MNHNY, CDR2 SVGAGI (reference sequence). The CDR3 has 14 amino acids. The ends were cut back, 2 bases at V and 5 bases at J, with 12 bases in the middle. As DNA, the CDR3 is TGTGCCAGCAGTTACGAGGGTAAGAGGACTGAAGCTTTCTTT. Its protein is CASSYEGKRTEAFF.

This chain links TRBV5-4 with TRBJ2-2; TRBD1 aligns across 9 bases. CDR1 and CDR2 (germline): SGHNT, YYREEE (reference sequence). With 3 bases clipped from V and 1 base from J, the junction kept 7 bases outside the gene matches. The CDR3 is made up of 17 amino acids. The DNA of the CDR3 is TGTGCCAGCAGCTCTCCCCCGGGACAGGGGAACACCGGGGAGCTGTTTTTT. Its protein is CASSSPPGQGNTGELFF.

The rearrangement links TRBV19 to TRBJ1-2; weak D call: TRBD1 (5 bases). This CDR3 contains 16 residues. The ends were cut back, 3 bases at V and 4 bases at J, with 18 bases in the middle. Germline V gene sequence: CDR1 LNHDA, CDR2 SQIVND (reference sequence). The CDR3 loop reads CASSMSRWQGAYGYTF. The CDR3 coding sequence is TGTGCCAGTAGTATGTCGCGTTGGCAGGGCGCCTATGGCTACACCTTC.

This clone was observed a few times. CDR3 region: CATSDFGGRAYF. The CDR3 coding sequence is TGTGCCACCAGTGATTTTGGCGGGAGGGCGTACTTC. This chain joins TRBV24-1 and TRBJ2-7, with TRBD2 matching over 9 bases. CDR3 length: 12 amino acids. Trimming took 1 base from V and 12 from J; bases not matched to a gene: 3. Germline assignment: CDR1 KGHDR and CDR2 SFDVKD.

V gene TRBV7-9 combines with J gene TRBJ2-3; D is ambiguous. Germline CDR1 reads SEHNR; CDR2 reads FQNEAQ (reference sequence). The V end was cut by 4 bases, the J end by 2 bases, with 16 bases between. The CDR3 contains 16 residues. CDR3 sequence reads: CASSSKLRPNTDTQYF. The DNA for the CDR3 is TGTGCCAGCAGCTCTAAACTAAGACCTAACACAGATACGCAGTATTTT.

The genes are TRBV28 and TRBJ2-1; 15 bases match TRBD2. The germline V gene encodes CDR1 MDHEN and CDR2 SYDVKM. The V gene end was trimmed by 5 bases and the J gene end by 7 bases; junction bases not matched to a gene: 6. This CDR3 is built from 16 residues. The chain's CDR3 is CASSTRTSGGGNEQFF. Written as DNA, the CDR3 is TGTGCCAGCAGTACCCGGACTAGCGGGGGGGGGAATGAGCAGTTCTTC.

The V call is TRBV19, the J call TRBJ2-1, with TRBD2 identical over 11 bases. V was clipped by 5 bases and J by 6 bases; unmatched bases: 9. The CDR3 runs to 16 residues. The V gene's germline CDR1 is LNHDA and CDR2 SQIVND (reference sequence). DNA of the CDR3: TGTGCCAGTAGTGTTTTAACTAGCGGGGGCCTCAATGAGCAGTTCTTC. This gives the protein CASSVLTSGGLNEQFF.

The chain combines TRBV20-1 with TRBJ2-7, with a weak D call TRBD2 (5 bases). V was cut by 5 bases and J by 6 bases, with 11 bases left in between. The CDR3 is made up of 11 amino acids. Germline CDR1 and CDR2: DFQATT and SNEGSKA (reference sequence). CDR3 sequence: CSAAGVGEQYF. The DNA of the CDR3 is TGCAGTGCTGCCGGGGTAGGCGAGCAGTACTTC.

This rearrangement joins TRBV28 to TRBJ2-1; the D gene is possibly TRBD2 (5 bases). CDR1 and CDR2 from the germline V gene are MDHEN and SYDVKM. The CDR3 contains 13 residues. Trimming removed 4 bases at V and 2 bases at J, with 6 bases between. The CDR3 DNA is TGTGCCAGCAGTTCCGGGGCCTACAATGAGCAGTTCTTC. Amino acid sequence: CASSSGAYNEQFF.

The rearrangement joins TRBV5-6 to TRBJ2-3; perhaps TRBD1 as D (5 bases). The CDR3 covers 15 residues. The V gene's germline CDR1 is SGHDT and CDR2 YYEEEE. The V end was cut by 1 base, the J end by 4 bases, with 13 bases between. CDR3 nucleotides: TGTGCCAGCAGCTTGAAGCTCCAGGGTCCAGATACGCAGTATTTT. Encoded protein: CASSLKLQGPDTQYF.